The rows below give T cell receptor beta chains drawn from one sample of a study of T cell changes during pregnancy in multiple sclerosis. Here immunoSEQ multiplex PCR was the method, and the copy in TCRdb shows in-frame clones only, minus some. Found here are under 85,000 clones, around nine tenths of them singletons; the top ten hold approximately 0.47%. The source was CD4+ T cells from peripheral blood mononuclear cells, collected in the second trimester of pregnancy. The receptors here all came from a female donor with multiple sclerosis, enrolled in a pregnancy study. Both conserved end residues are part of each CDR3. A D gene is named only where the DNA matches it firmly. Size tells how often a clone was seen (once, few, many) or the class of an expanded clone, and some rows leave it out.

clone size	J gene	D gene	V gene	CDR3 DNA	CDR3 protein
.	TRBJ1-3	.	TRBV9	TGTGCCAGCAGCCCCCGACAGCACTCTGGAAACACCATATATTTT	CASSPRQHSGNTIYF
.	TRBJ2-1	TRBD2	TRBV9	TGTGCCAGCAGCGCCCTTGGCGGGGGGGCAAATGAGCAGTTCTTC	CASSALGGGANEQFF
.	TRBJ2-7	TRBD1	TRBV28	TGTGCCAGCAGTTCTACCGGGACAGGGTTGGACGAGCAGTACTTC	CASSSTGTGLDEQYF
.	TRBJ1-2	.	TRBV21-1	TGTGCCAGCAGCAAAGGGTATTCGGACAGGGGACGTCGTGGCTACACCTTC	CASSKGYSDRGRRGYTF
.	TRBJ1-1	.	TRBV28	TGTGCCAGCAGTTTAGGAGCAAACGGGGTCACTGAAGCTTTCTTT	CASSLGANGVTEAFF
once	TRBJ2-7	TRBD2	TRBV27	TGTGCCAGCAGTTTCGCTACGCCTAGCGGTTACTACGAGCAGTACTTC	CASSFATPSGYYEQYF
.	TRBJ2-3	TRBD2	TRBV27	TGTGCCAGCAGTAGGGGACTAGCGGGAGCCCCTCCCCACGATACGCAGTATTTT	CASSRGLAGAPPHDTQYF
.	TRBJ2-7	TRBD2	TRBV9	TGTGCCAGCAGCGTAGGAATTGAGCGGGGTTACTACGAGCAGTACTTC	CASSVGIERGYYEQYF
.	TRBJ2-7	TRBD2	TRBV5-4	TGTGCCAGCAGCCATCCGGGACTAGGGAACGAGCAGTACTTC	CASSHPGLGNEQYF
.	TRBJ1-1	.	TRBV6-5	TGTGCCAGCAGTTATTCCCGCCCGGGGTTTGAAGCTTTCTTT	CASSYSRPGFEAFF
.	TRBJ1-2	TRBD1	TRBV4-1	TGCGCCAGCAGGGCAATTACGGGACAGCTCGCCTATGGCTACACCTTC	CASRAITGQLAYGYTF
.	TRBJ1-2	.	TRBV6-5	TGTGCCAGCAGTACCGCGGGGGCGACAAGAGAGGGCTACACCTTC	CASSTAGATREGYTF
.	TRBJ1-2	.	TRBV6-1	TGTGCCAGCGCAAGGGGAAAAGGGTCTAACTATGGCTACACCTTC	CASARGKGSNYGYTF
.	TRBJ1-2	.	TRBV11-2	TGTGCCAGCAGGTCGATCGGGGGCTATGGCTACACCTTC	CASRSIGGYGYTF
once	TRBJ2-1	TRBD1	TRBV7-8	TGTGCCAGCAGCCCCCGGGACAGGGGGAATGAGCAGTTCTTC	CASSPRDRGNEQFF
.	TRBJ1-3	TRBD1	TRBV7-6	TGTGCCAGCAGTCCCGGGACAGGGTCTGGAAACACCATATATTTT	CASSPGTGSGNTIYF
.	TRBJ2-1	.	TRBV28	TGTGCCAGCAGTTTTAGGAGTCGGGGTAATGAGCAGTTCTTC	CASSFRSRGNEQFF
.	TRBJ2-5	TRBD2	TRBV7-8	TGTGCCAGCAGCTTACGGAGTCCCGGGCTAGCGGGGTTGTGGCAAGAGACCCAGTACTTC	CASSLRSPGLAGLWQETQYF
.	TRBJ1-5	.	TRBV29-1	TGCAGCGTTGCCGAGAATAGCAATCAGCCCCAGCATTTT	CSVAENSNQPQHF
.	TRBJ1-1	.	TRBV19	TGTGCCAGTAGTATTTGGCACACGAACACTGAAGCTTTCTTT	CASSIWHTNTEAFF
.	TRBJ1-5	.	TRBV4-2	TGTGCCAGCAGCCAAGATCAGGGAAGCAATCAGCCCCAGCATTTT	CASSQDQGSNQPQHF
.	TRBJ2-7	TRBD1	TRBV2	TGTGCCAGCAGTGGGGGACAGGGGTCCTCAAATACCTACGAGCAGTACTTC	CASSGGQGSSNTYEQYF
.	TRBJ1-3	.	TRBV6-5	TGTGCCAGCAGTATACGCGGATGGGGAAACACCATATATTTT	CASSIRGWGNTIYF